These 18 T cell receptor beta chains came from one sample sequenced in a study of graft-versus-host responses after intestinal transplantation. For these TCRs, the target antigens are not known. Data came from immunoSEQ multiplex PCR; TCRdb stores just in-frame clones and leaves some out. The sample carries about 70,000 clones, over 70% recorded once. The starting material was unstimulated CD4+ T cells sorted from spleen or lymph node cells, obtained before transplant. Source of these receptors: a human donor who was the organ donor for an intestinal transplant.

V gene TRBV6-1 combines with J gene TRBJ1-2; D remains unclear. Germline lookup yields CDR1 MNHNS and CDR2 SASEGT. Trimming removed 1 base from V and 7 bases from J, with 13 bases in between. This CDR3 region has 14 residues. DNA for the CDR3: TGTGCCAGCAGTGAAGGGACTGCCCTTGGTGGCTACACCTTC. Its protein is CASSEGTALGGYTF.

The chain employs TRBV10-1 and TRBJ1-5; TRBD1 might be the D (5 bases). The germline V gene has CDR1 WNHNN and CDR2 SYGVQD (reference sequence). This CDR3 region has 12 residues. The V and J ends lost 5 bases and 4 bases respectively, with 6 bases between them. CDR3 sequence (DNA): TGCGCCAGCAGTTCAGGGAATCAGCCCCAGCATTTT. This gives the protein CASSSGNQPQHF.

This chain connects TRBV5-1 to TRBJ2-5; 10 positions match TRBD1. CDR1 SGHRS and CDR2 YFSETQ come from the germline V gene. This CDR3 comprises 15 residues. V lost 3 bases and J lost 5; bases outside the gene matches: 7. CDR3 residues: CASSSRQGAWETQYF. Written as DNA, the CDR3 is TGCGCCAGCAGCTCCAGACAGGGGGCTTGGGAGACCCAGTACTTC.

The chain joins TRBV10-3 to TRBJ1-3, with a possible D match to TRBD1 (6 bases). CDR1 and CDR2 (germline): ENHRY, SYGVKD. Trimming removed 6 bases at V and 2 bases at J, with 26 bases between. The length of the CDR3 is 19 residues. The CDR3 protein is CAIRTTTSLQGPPGNTIYF. CDR3 DNA sequence: TGTGCCATCAGGACCACGACTTCCCTACAGGGACCCCCTGGAAACACCATATATTTT.

The chain recombines TRBV2 with TRBJ2-2; TRBD2 aligns across 10 bases. With 7 bases clipped from V and 5 bases from J, the junction kept 4 bases outside the gene matches. The V gene's germline CDR1 is SNHLY and CDR2 FYNNEI. The CDR3 is made up of 14 amino acids. This chain's CDR3 is CASNLAGETGELFF. CDR3 DNA sequence: TGTGCCAGCAATCTAGCGGGAGAGACCGGGGAGCTGTTTTTT.

This clone has only one observation. The rearrangement uses TRBV7-2 and TRBJ1-2, with D hard to call. The germline V gene has CDR1 SGHTA and CDR2 FQGNSA. Trimming took 3 bases from V and 3 from J, leaving 8 bases between them. CDR3 length: 13 amino acids. DNA for the CDR3: TGTGCCAGCAGCTTTCTGACTGACTATGGCTACACCTTC. The encoded protein is CASSFLTDYGYTF.

This chain links TRBV9 with TRBJ2-5; 9 nucleotides line up with TRBD2. The CDR3 is made up of 15 amino acids. Looked up from germline, CDR1 is SGDLS and CDR2 is YYNGEE. With 7 bases clipped from V and 5 bases from J, the junction kept 12 bases outside the gene matches. The CDR3 coding sequence is TGTGCCAGCGGGTTGGCGGGGGGGCCCTGGGAGACCCAGTACTTC. Translating gives CASGLAGGPWETQYF.

The V gene is TRBV30, the J gene TRBJ1-6, with D unresolved. This CDR3 is 15 amino acids long. Germline CDR1 is GTSNPN and CDR2 is SVGIG (reference sequence). V gave up 4 bases and J gave up 0 bases, with 10 bases separating them. CDR3 sequence (DNA): TGTGCCTGGACCCTACAGAGCTCCTATAATTCACCCCTCCACTTT. It translates to CAWTLQSSYNSPLHF. The variable domain in full, completed from reference TRBV30 and TRBJ1-6, reads SQTIHQWPATLVQPVGSPLSLECTVEGTSNPNLYWYRQAAGRGLQLLFYSVGIGQISSEVPQNLSASRPQDRQFILSSKKLLLSDSGFYLCAWTLQSSYNSPLHFGNGTRLTVT.

The chain employs TRBV25-1 and TRBJ2-3; D possibly corresponds to TRBD2 (5 bases). The germline gives CDR1 MGHDK, CDR2 SYGVNS. This CDR3 has 13 residues. The V and J ends lost 3 bases and 5 bases respectively, with 9 bases between them. CDR3 DNA sequence: TGTGCCAGCAGTGATCTAGCCGTAGATACGCAGTATTTT. Encoded protein: CASSDLAVDTQYF. Full variable domain (outside the CDR3, taken from reference TRBV25-1 and TRBJ2-3): EADIYQTPRYLVIGTGKKITLECSQTMGHDKMYWYQQDPGMELHLIHYSYGVNSTEKGDLSSESTVSRIRTEHFPLTLESARPSHTSQYLCASSDLAVDTQYFGPGTRLTVL.

This clone was counted only a few times. The chain couples TRBV11-2 to TRBJ2-3; perhaps TRBD2 as D (6 bases). The ends were cut back, 1 base at V and 2 bases at J, with 16 bases in the middle. This CDR3 region has 17 residues. From germline, CDR1 is SGHAT and CDR2 FQNNGV. Here the CDR3 reads CASSLVREAGLTDTQYF. In DNA, the CDR3 is TGTGCCAGCAGCTTAGTAAGGGAAGCGGGCCTCACAGATACGCAGTATTTT.

The chain links TRBV28 to TRBJ2-2; TRBD1 matches at 8 bases. Trimming cost V 0 bases and J 6 bases; bases outside gene matches: 3. Germline CDR1 and CDR2: MDHEN and SYDVKM. The CDR3 is made up of 15 amino acids. This chain's CDR3 is CASSLWTGVAGELFF. The CDR3 region has the DNA TGTGCCAGCAGTTTATGGACAGGGGTAGCCGGGGAGCTGTTTTTT.

The J gene is TRBJ1-1, the V gene TRBV9; no clear D gene. The germline CDR1 and CDR2 sequences are SGDLS and YYNGEE. The CDR3 consists of 15 residues. Trimming took 3 bases from V and 12 from J, leaving 24 bases between them. In DNA, the CDR3 is TGTGCCAGCAGCGCCCTCTCGGGTGGGTCACCTAGGTCTTTCTTT. Protein: CASSALSGGSPRSFF.

J is TRBJ2-3 and V is TRBV6-6, with 13 bases identical to TRBD2. CDR3 size: 15 residues. CDR1 and CDR2 (germline): MNHNY, SVGAGI (reference sequence). J gave up 4 bases and V 6 bases, and 4 bases lay outside the gene matches. The CDR3 region is CASRTGTSGADTQYF. DNA of the CDR3: TGTGCCAGCAGAACCGGGACTAGCGGGGCAGATACGCAGTATTTT.

The chain joins TRBV4-2 to TRBJ1-1; 7 bases fit TRBD1. The CDR3 covers 13 residues. Germline V gene sequence: CDR1 LGHNA, CDR2 YNFKEQ. J was trimmed by 7 bases and V by 3 bases; bases with no gene match: 5. The CDR3 region is CASSQQGVIEAFF. The DNA of the CDR3 is TGTGCCAGCAGCCAGCAGGGGGTAATTGAAGCTTTCTTT.

The sample holds a few counts of this clone. The chain couples TRBV5-4 to TRBJ1-2, with TRBD1 identical over 9 bases. Germline CDR1 and CDR2: SGHNT and YYREEE (reference sequence). V lost 4 bases to trimming and J lost 7 bases; unmatched junction nucleotides: 8. The CDR3 runs 14 residues. CDR3 sequence reads: CASSIQGAEGGYTF. The CDR3 DNA follows: TGTGCCAGCAGCATACAGGGGGCTGAAGGTGGCTACACCTTC.

The rearrangement links TRBV7-3 to TRBJ2-1; 11 nucleotides line up with TRBD1. Germline V gene sequence: CDR1 SGHTA, CDR2 FQGTGA. With 5 bases clipped from V and 8 bases from J, the junction kept 14 bases outside the gene matches. CDR3 length: 17 amino acids. This CDR3 is CASSPRRTGGASDEQFF. The CDR3 coding sequence is TGTGCCAGCAGCCCACGGCGGACAGGGGGCGCGAGTGATGAGCAGTTCTTC.

The chain employs TRBV4-2 and TRBJ1-2; maybe TRBD1 (6 bases). The length of the CDR3 is 13 residues. V lost 1 base and J lost 8, with 11 bases in between. Germline CDR1 LGHNA, CDR2 YNFKEQ. This CDR3 reads CASSQVKGGGYTF. CDR3 DNA: TGTGCCAGCAGCCAAGTGAAGGGGGGGGGCTACACCTTC.

This clone was counted only a few times. The chain employs TRBV6-6 and TRBJ1-6; the D is unclear. From germline, CDR1 is MNHNY and CDR2 SVGAGI (reference sequence). CDR3 size: 14 residues. V lost 8 bases and J lost 5, with 13 bases in between. The CDR3 nucleotides are TGTGCCAGCCTACCCCGGGAAAATAATTCACCCCTCCACTTT. Translation: CASLPRENNSPLHF.